Below, 29 T cell receptor beta chains from the same sample are listed, as sequenced in a study of regulatory T cells in long-lasting Graves disease. Time point meaning: newly diagnosed GD, antithyroid drugs for less than 3 months. PBMC-extracted RNA yielded the TCR library. Construction of TCR beta libraries relied on iRepertoire HTBI primers and on Arm-PCR targeting CDR3 regions. TCRdb reanalysed the multiplex PCR reads using MiXCR and keeps one entry per CDR3 protein. Found here are about 540,000 distinct CDR3 sequences, about 14% of them singletons; the top ten hold more than 8.5%. The data were also submitted as part of a second study, on T cells in Graves' hyperthyroidism and ophthalmopathy.

The material sequenced was peripheral blood mononuclear cells (PBMCs), taken at new diagnosis, from a patient treated with antithyroid drugs. The receptors stem from a man aged 30 to 39 with Graves disease.

This clonotype showed up just a few times. This rearrangement joins TRBV19 to TRBJ2-5, with 13 nucleotides matching TRBD2. After removal of 6 bases from V and 4 bases from J, the junction contained 11 bases not matched to a gene. Germline lookup yields CDR1 LNHDA and CDR2 SQIVND (reference sequence). The CDR3 spans 17 residues. The CDR3 sequence is CASSKGTSGIIGETQYF. CDR3 DNA: TGTGCCAGTAGCAAAGGGACTAGCGGGATCATTGGAGAGACCCAGTACTTC.

This clonotype was recorded at least ten times. V usage is TRBV24-1 and J usage is TRBJ2-7, with a weak D call TRBD1 (6 bases). CDR1 and CDR2 (germline): KGHDR, SFDVKD. CDR3 size: 16 residues. Trimming shortened V by 5 bases and J by 2 bases, and 18 bases separated the two germline ends. DNA for the CDR3: TGTGCCACCAGTGCCCCCACGGCCAGGGGAACCTACGAGCAGTACTTC. Its protein product is CATSAPTARGTYEQYF.

This clonotype was seen at least ten times. This chain uses TRBV12-3 or TRBV12-4 with TRBJ2-1; 9 bases are a match to TRBD1. The trim removed 5 bases at V and 6 bases at J, leaving 11 bases unmatched. The CDR3 loop spans 16 amino acids. The CDR3 protein is CASSPFGTGKANEQFF. For the CDR3, the DNA is TGTGCCAGCAGTCCTTTTGGGACAGGGAAGGCCAATGAGCAGTTCTTC.

Turning to this clonotype: A much larger clone lies a single base off, so this may be a read error. The chain joins TRBV28 to TRBJ2-5; D ambiguous. This CDR3 is built from 14 residues. Germline-derived CDR1 and CDR2 are MDHEN and SYDVKM. V gave up 6 bases and J gave up 11 bases, with 22 bases separating them. CDR3 sequence reads: CASSPPHRYNEQYF. CDR3 nucleotides: TGTGCCAGCAGCCCCCCCCACAGATACAATGAGCAGTACTTC.

This clonotype was detected ten times or more. The junction shows a germline mismatch at one end, possibly a read error. The chain combines TRBV7-7 with TRBJ2-1; 10 nucleotides agree with TRBD2. Looked up from germline, CDR1 is SSHAT and CDR2 is FNYEAQ (reference sequence). There are 17 residues in the CDR3. The CDR3 is CASSLGPRAGGSNEQFF. As DNA, the CDR3 is TGTGCTAGCAGCTTAGGCCCGCGAGCGGGAGGGAGCAATGAGCAGTTCTTC. The whole variable domain, remainder taken from reference TRBV7-7 and TRBJ2-1, is GAGVSQSPRYKVTKRGQDVTLRCDPISSHATLYWYQQALGQGPEFLTYFNYEAQPDKSGLPSDRFSAERPEGSISTLTIQRTEQRDSAMYRCASSLGPRAGGSNEQFFGPGTRLTVL.

The chain carries TRBV20-1 and TRBJ2-1; tentatively, D is TRBD1 or TRBD2 (6 bases each). Germline V CDR1 and CDR2: DFQATT, SNEGSKA (reference sequence). Trimming pared 0 bases from V and 0 bases from J, leaving 15 bases between. The CDR3 loop spans 17 amino acids. CDR3 DNA: TGCAGTGCTAGAGATCGAAGGAGGGGGAGCTCCTACAATGAGCAGTTCTTC. Translation: CSARDRRRGSSYNEQFF.

This chain uses TRBV19 with TRBJ2-4, with a weak D call TRBD2 (5 bases). This CDR3 is 15 amino acids long. The germline gives CDR1 LNHDA, CDR2 SQIVND (reference sequence). Trimming took 1 base from V and 7 from J, leaving 14 bases between them. DNA for the CDR3: TGTGCCAGTAGTATAGGAAGTGGAGGTTTCAACATTCAGTACTTC. This gives the protein CASSIGSGGFNIQYF.

This clonotype was seen many times. The chain uses TRBV5-1 and TRBJ2-2; no definite D call. Germline V gene sequence: CDR1 SGHRS, CDR2 YFSETQ. Trimming pared 0 bases from V and 1 base from J, leaving 7 bases between. This CDR3 is 15 amino acids long. In DNA form, the CDR3 reads TGCGCCAGCAGCTTGGAGGCGCAGAACACCGGGGAGCTGTTTTTT. Translated, it gives CASSLEAQNTGELFF.

With regard to this clonotype: A far larger clone differs by one base, so this is likely a read error. The chain uses TRBV7-2 and TRBJ2-5; D is unresolved. The CDR3 loop spans 14 amino acids. Germline CDR1 reads SGHTA; CDR2 reads FQGNSA. Trimming took 1 base from V and 11 from J, leaving 17 bases between them. CDR3 sequence: CASSLGFISYGQYF. CDR3 in DNA: TGTGCCAGCAGCTTAGGTTTTATCTCCTACGGGCAGTACTTC.

This clonotype was observed at least ten times. V and J are TRBV5-1 and TRBJ2-7; 7 nucleotides line up with TRBD1. The ends lost 0 bases at V and 0 bases at J; junction bases unmatched: 9. The CDR3 consists of 17 residues. The germline V gene has CDR1 SGHRS and CDR2 YFSETQ. For the CDR3, the DNA is TGCGCCAGCAGCTTGGTACTTCTCCGGGACAGCTCCTACGAGCAGTACTTC. Its translation: CASSLVLLRDSSYEQYF.

This clonotype was counted many times. The chain combines TRBV5-1 with TRBJ2-7; perhaps D is TRBD1 or TRBD2 (6 bases each). Trimming left V 1 base short and J 0 bases short, with 14 bases between. There are 16 residues in the CDR3. Germline loops: CDR1 SGHRS, CDR2 YFSETQ. This CDR3 reads CASSLSGARSSYEQYF. CDR3 DNA sequence: TGCGCCAGCAGCTTGTCGGGGGCCCGTAGCTCCTACGAGCAGTACTTC.

This clonotype appeared many times. The chain employs TRBV18 and TRBJ1-1, with D uncertain. Per the germline V gene, CDR1 is KGHSH and CDR2 is LQKENI. Trimming removed 1 base from V and 4 bases from J, with 13 bases in between. The CDR3 loop spans 15 amino acids. The CDR3 protein is CASSPRGFEGTEAFF. CDR3 bases: TGTGCCAGCTCACCACGCGGGTTTGAAGGCACTGAAGCTTTCTTT.

This rearrangement joins TRBV29-1 to TRBJ1-5; no clear D gene. From germline, CDR1 is SQVTM and CDR2 ANQGSEA. With 2 bases removed from V and 6 bases from J, the gap between germline ends came to 14 bases. The CDR3 is made up of 14 amino acids. CDR3 DNA sequence: TGCAGCGTTGAACCCAACCCTGTTTCTCAGCCCCAGCATTTT. Translation: CSVEPNPVSQPQHF.

A word on this clonotype: This sequence is one base from a far larger clone and is likely a read error. The chain uses TRBV12-3 or TRBV12-4 and TRBJ2-1; tentatively, D is TRBD2 (6 bases). The assigned J gene may be wrong: the sequence end matches TRBJ2-5 better. CDR3 length equals 15 residues. As DNA, the CDR3 is TGTGCCAGCGGCGTCGGGGGAGTACTTTGGGAGACCCAGTACTTC. It encodes CASGVGGVLWETQYF.

This clonotype was counted ten times or more. This chain uses TRBV5-1 with TRBJ2-1, with 11 positions matching TRBD2. Per the germline V gene, CDR1 is SGHRS and CDR2 is YFSETQ. With 4 bases clipped from V and 6 bases from J, the junction kept 18 bases outside the gene matches. This CDR3 is built from 19 residues. CDR3 residues: CASSDFGRRTGTSGNEQFF. In DNA form, the CDR3 reads TGCGCCAGCAGCGATTTTGGGCGGAGAACCGGGACTAGCGGCAATGAGCAGTTCTTC. Full variable domain (rest looked up from reference TRBV5-1 and TRBJ2-1): KAGVTQTPRYLIKTRGQQVTLSCSPISGHRSVSWYQQTPGQGLQFLFEYFSETQRNKGNFPGRFSGRQFSNSRSEMNVSTLELGDSALYLCASSDFGRRTGTSGNEQFFGPGTRLTVL.

With respect to this clonotype: Possible read error: a much larger clone is one base away. Since the CDR3 does not end with the conserved phenylalanine or tryptophan, this likely comes from a read error. The chain recombines TRBV29-1 with TRBJ2-1; TRBD1 matches at 7 bases. Germline CDR1 SQVTM, CDR2 ANQGSEA. This CDR3 has 16 amino acids. Losses at the gene ends were 1 base for V and 4 bases for J; bases not matched to a gene: 10. DNA of the CDR3: TGCAGCGTTGAAGCACCCGACAGGGTAACATACAATGAGCAGTTCCTC. Its protein is CSVEAPDRVTYNEQFL.

The J gene is TRBJ2-3, the V gene TRBV10-3; TRBD1 might be the D (6 bases). Trimming stripped 5 bases from V and 0 bases from J, with 12 bases between. This CDR3 spans 15 amino acids. Germline-derived CDR1 and CDR2 are ENHRY and SYGVKD. DNA of the CDR3: TGTGCCATCAGTTCAGGGGATTTGAGCACAGATACGCAGTATTTT. It yields the protein CAISSGDLSTDTQYF.

This clonotype was seen ten or more times. The gene calls are TRBV5-1 and TRBJ1-6; the D is unclear. The CDR3 runs to 14 residues. The ends were cut back, 4 bases at V and 10 bases at J, with 15 bases in the middle. Germline V gene lookup returns CDR1 SGHRS and CDR2 YFSETQ. CDR3 protein: CASSRSEVGSPLHF. For the CDR3, the DNA is TGCGCCAGCAGCCGCTCAGAGGTCGGGTCACCCCTCCACTTT.

V usage is TRBV20-1 and J usage is TRBJ1-2; D gene uncertain. The germline V gene encodes CDR1 DFQATT and CDR2 SNEGSKA (reference sequence). The germline V and J ends were trimmed by 6 bases and 0 bases, with 17 bases remaining between them. The CDR3 totals 15 residues. CDR3 in amino acids: CSALDTRLPNYGYTF. For the CDR3, the DNA is TGCAGTGCCCTAGACACCCGACTTCCTAACTATGGCTACACCTTC.

This clonotype was counted ten times or more. The V and J genes are TRBV12-3 or TRBV12-4 and TRBJ2-7; no clear D. CDR3 length equals 11 residues. Deletions cut 6 bases from V and 3 bases from J, with 6 bases between. CDR3 in amino acids: CASRNNYEQYF. In DNA form, the CDR3 reads TGTGCCAGCAGGAATAACTACGAGCAGTACTTC.

This clonotype came up many times. This sequence joins TRBV5-1 and TRBJ1-2; TRBD1 might be the D (6 bases). The V gene lost 2 bases and the J gene lost 2 bases, with 13 bases spanning the gap. CDR1 is SGHRS, CDR2 YFSETQ, per germline. The CDR3 totals 15 residues. Written as DNA, the CDR3 is TGCGCCAGCAGCTTCTACCCGACAGGAAACTATGGCTACACCTTC. This encodes CASSFYPTGNYGYTF.

This clonotype appeared a few times. A read error may account for a junction end that differs from germline. The chain combines TRBV19 with TRBJ1-4; 11 nucleotides agree with TRBD1. Germline V lookup: CDR1 LNHDA, CDR2 SQIVND (reference sequence). There are 15 residues in the CDR3. CDR3 sequence reads: CASSPYGTGGERLFF. The CDR3 DNA reads as TGTGCCAGTTCCCCCTACGGGACAGGGGGGGAAAGACTGTTTTTT.

This clonotype was seen repeatedly, ten times or more. Relative to the germline gene, one junction end is altered; a read error may explain this. The chain is built from TRBV20-1 and TRBJ2-7; D unclear. Germline V gene lookup returns CDR1 DFQATT and CDR2 SNEGSKA (reference sequence). The CDR3 loop spans 11 amino acids. The CDR3 region is CSARDVYEQYF. For the CDR3, the DNA is TGCAGTGCTAGAGACGTCTACGAACAGTACTTC.

With regard to this clonotype: This may arise from a read error, as a much more abundant clone is one base away. The chain carries TRBV11-1 and TRBJ2-1, with 13 nucleotides matching TRBD2. Germline values: CDR1 SGHAT, CDR2 FQDESV (reference sequence). The CDR3 totals 21 residues. The CDR3 loop is CASSLTGLAGTTLSSCNEQFF. CDR3 DNA: TGTGCCAGCAGCTTAACGGGACTAGCGGGGACAACTTTAAGCTCCTGCAATGAGCAGTTCTTC.

The chain has TRBV6-1 and TRBJ1-1; D is unresolved. CDR3 length: 14 residues. Germline assignment: CDR1 MNHNS and CDR2 SASEGT. With 2 bases removed from V and 3 bases from J, the gap between germline ends came to 10 bases. The CDR3 DNA is TGTGCCAGCAGTGAACATGACGGCGACACTGAAGCTTTCTTT. As protein: CASSEHDGDTEAFF.

The chain recombines TRBV7-9 with TRBJ2-5; 10 bases fit TRBD1. Germline values: CDR1 SEHNR, CDR2 FQNEAQ (reference sequence). Losses at the gene ends were 8 bases for V and 0 bases for J; bases not matched to a gene: 6. This CDR3 comprises 15 residues. The CDR3 loop is CASPTGTGDQETQYF. The CDR3 DNA reads as TGTGCCAGCCCTACCGGGACAGGGGACCAAGAGACCCAGTACTTC.

This clonotype was counted a few times. The chain employs TRBV5-1 and TRBJ2-6; 8 bases agree with TRBD1. CDR1 is SGHRS and CDR2 is YFSETQ in the germline V gene. Losses at the gene ends were 0 bases for V and 0 bases for J; bases not matched to a gene: 8. The CDR3 is 19 amino acids. DNA of the CDR3: TGCGCCAGCAGCTTGGTCAGGACAGGGTTTTCCTCTGGGGCCAACGTCCTGACTTTC. As protein: CASSLVRTGFSSGANVLTF. The whole variable domain, filled in from reference TRBV5-1 and TRBJ2-6, reads KAGVTQTPRYLIKTRGQQVTLSCSPISGHRSVSWYQQTPGQGLQFLFEYFSETQRNKGNFPGRFSGRQFSNSRSEMNVSTLELGDSALYLCASSLVRTGFSSGANVLTFGAGSRLTVL.

In this sample, this clonotype turned up many times. This chain links TRBV12-3 or TRBV12-4 with TRBJ2-7; TRBD1 aligns across 7 bases. V shed 6 bases, J shed 4 bases, and the junction held 12 bases outside the gene matches. The CDR3 is made up of 15 amino acids. The CDR3, as DNA: TGTGCCAGCAGGATAGGGACAGAGGGGGTATACGAGCAGTACTTC. Its translation: CASRIGTEGVYEQYF.

The chain is built from TRBV6-1 and TRBJ1-2; 7 positions agree with TRBD1. V trimming: 7 bases; J trimming: 2 bases; junction bases outside the gene matches: 10. The CDR3 runs 15 residues. Germline loops: CDR1 MNHNS, CDR2 SASEGT. Here the CDR3 DNA reads TGTGCCAGCAAGAGGTCTGACAGGGCCAACTATGGCTACACCTTC. This encodes CASKRSDRANYGYTF.